This entry concerns a single TCR beta chain. Its antigen is currently unknown. The germline V and J ends were trimmed by 6 bases and 6 bases, with 12 bases remaining between them. From germline, CDR1 is MNHEY and CDR2 SVGAGI. The CDR3 runs to 12 residues. This sample was included in a study of cytomegalovirus exposure and HLA in healthy donors. Study-wide points: There was a cluster of highly shared sequence variants that was likely a sequencing artifact.

The PCR contained 60 Vbeta and 13 Jbeta primers. Sequencing was performed with immunoSEQ multiplex PCR; in TCRdb, only in-frame clones are kept and a portion is missing. The listing contains some 53,000 clones. This sequence originates from a woman aged 55-75 years in good health and CMV-seropositive. This chain connects TRBV6-5 to TRBJ2-7; D uncertain. Source material: PBMCs. In DNA, the CDR3 is TGTGCCAGCAGGTTTTCGATCGGCGAGCAGTACTTC. It encodes CASRFSIGEQYF.